This record looks at one TCR beta chain sequence and its context. What it binds is unknown. Expressed TCRB transcripts were sequenced, since all the RNA that had been isolated was reverse transcribed. The protocol was immunoSEQ multiplex PCR, while the TCRdb copy is restricted to in-frame clones and leaves out a portion. The sample includes around 710,000 clones, around 12% of them seen just once. The sample originates from a study of beta chain features in type 1 diabetes. The CDR3 has 13 amino acids. With 3 bases removed from V and 2 bases from J, the gap between germline ends came to 8 bases. The germline V gene has CDR1 SGHVS and CDR2 FQNEAQ. General study points: Moderate but significant shortening of TCRB CDR3s was recorded in all four CD4+ subsets from Type 1 diabetes patients.

The receptor was isolated from a man aged 25-45 years with type 1 diabetes. What was sequenced was naive CD4+ T cells from blood. The chain is built from TRBV7-8 and TRBJ2-7; D unresolved. CDR3 residues: CASSFQAAYEQYF. The DNA of the CDR3 is TGTGCCAGCAGCTTCCAAGCCGCCTACGAGCAGTACTTC.